Below are 17 T cell receptor beta chains sequenced from a single sample in a study of T cell responses to AZD1222 COVID-19 vaccine. The protocol was immunoSEQ multiplex PCR, while the TCRdb copy is restricted to in-frame clones and leaves out a portion. This table holds about 94,000 clones, approximately 90% found once. This material consisted of peripheral blood, taken 28 days after the second AZD1222 dose. These receptors were collected from an adult who received the AZD1222 COVID-19 vaccine.

A note on this clone: This CDR3 is also generated by other DNA sequences in the sample. The chain recombines TRBV6-5 with TRBJ2-5; D remains ambiguous. Germline values: CDR1 MNHEY, CDR2 SVGAGI. V was trimmed by 2 bases and J by 5 bases, leaving 3 bases between them. This CDR3 contains 11 residues. This chain's CDR3 is CASSYRETQYF. The CDR3 DNA follows: TGTGCCAGCAGTTACCGGGAGACCCAGTACTTC.

The chain couples TRBV24-1 to TRBJ1-2; 7 nucleotides match TRBD1. The CDR3 runs to 19 residues. CDR1 is KGHDR, CDR2 SFDVKD, per germline. With 6 bases clipped from V and 3 bases from J, the junction kept 21 bases outside the gene matches. The CDR3 nucleotides are TGTGCCACCAGTCCACGTTATACTCGGACAGGTTCGGGAGACTATGGCTACACCTTC. It encodes CATSPRYTRTGSGDYGYTF.

J is TRBJ2-5 and V is TRBV2, with TRBD2 matching over 9 bases. V was clipped by 0 bases and J by 9 bases; unmatched bases: 8. This CDR3 contains 15 residues. Germline loops: CDR1 SNHLY, CDR2 FYNNEI. In nucleotides, the CDR3 is TGTGCCAGCAGTGAAGCAGGGACTAGCCCTAAGGCCCAGTACTTC. Amino acids: CASSEAGTSPKAQYF.

The chain links TRBV4-3 to TRBJ1-3; 8 bases are a match to TRBD1. The V segment lost 3 bases and the J segment 2 bases; nucleotides outside the gene matches: 3. Germline CDR1 is LGHNA and CDR2 is YSLEER. This CDR3 spans 15 amino acids. The chain's CDR3 is CASSQQTGAGNTIYF. CDR3 DNA: TGCGCCAGCAGCCAGCAGACAGGGGCTGGAAACACCATATATTTT.

V usage is TRBV4-2 and J usage is TRBJ2-7; 10 bases agree with TRBD2. J gave up 1 base and V 1 base, and 7 bases lay outside the gene matches. Per germline, CDR1 LGHNA and CDR2 YNFKEQ. CDR3 size: 17 residues. The CDR3 nucleotides read TGTGCCAGCAGCCAAGTTACTAGCGGGGTCCTGTCCTACGAGCAGTACTTC. Translation gives CASSQVTSGVLSYEQYF.

This chain links TRBV9 with TRBJ2-7, with a weak D call TRBD2 (6 bases). V was cut by 2 bases and J by 4 bases, with 10 bases left in between. Germline V gene sequence: CDR1 SGDLS, CDR2 YYNGEE. The CDR3 consists of 13 residues. The CDR3 coding sequence is TGTGCCAGCAGCGTGGAGACTAGATACGAGCAGTACTTC. This encodes CASSVETRYEQYF.

V gene TRBV2 combines with J gene TRBJ2-5; 9 positions match TRBD2. CDR1 is SNHLY and CDR2 is FYNNEI in the germline V gene. Trimming at V came to 4 bases and at J to 5 bases, leaving 8 bases not matched to a gene. The CDR3 is made up of 15 amino acids. CDR3 DNA sequence: TGTGCCAGCAGTGGGATAGCGGGAGTTGGGGAGACCCAGTACTTC. Encoded protein: CASSGIAGVGETQYF.

This sequence joins TRBV7-9 and TRBJ2-7, with D maybe TRBD1 (6 bases). The CDR3 is made up of 16 amino acids. Per the germline V gene, CDR1 is SEHNR and CDR2 is FQNEAQ (reference sequence). The germline V and J ends were trimmed by 5 bases and 0 bases, with 17 bases remaining between them. The CDR3 reads CASSPDGGLSSYEQYF. The CDR3 nucleotides read TGTGCCAGCAGCCCAGATGGGGGCCTAAGCTCCTACGAGCAGTACTTC. The whole variable domain, remainder taken from reference TRBV7-9 and TRBJ2-7, is DTGVSQNPRHKITKRGQNVTFRCDPISEHNRLYWYRQTLGQGPEFLTYFQNEAQLEKSRLLSDRFSAERPKGSFSTLEIQRTEQGDSAMYLCASSPDGGLSSYEQYFGPGTRLTVT.

This clone appeared once. The rearrangement links TRBV5-6 to TRBJ2-2; unclear D gene. CDR1 is SGHDT and CDR2 is YYEEEE in the germline V gene. With 7 bases removed from V and 1 base from J, the gap between germline ends came to 8 bases. The CDR3 spans 13 residues. CDR3 bases: TGTGCCAGCGAATCTAGGAACACCGGGGAGCTGTTTTTT. Translated, it gives CASESRNTGELFF. Based on the CDR3 plus reference TRBV5-6 and TRBJ2-2, the full variable domain is DAGVTQSPTHLIKTRGQQVTLRCSPKSGHDTVSWYQQALGQGPQFIFQYYEEEERQRGNFPDRFSGHQFPNYSSELNVNALLLGDSALYLCASESRNTGELFFGEGSRLTVL.

The V gene is TRBV20-1, the J gene TRBJ2-2; 10 bases are shared with TRBD2. After removal of 3 bases from V and 6 bases from J, the junction contained 10 bases not matched to a gene. Germline CDR1 reads DFQATT; CDR2 reads SNEGSKA (reference sequence). There are 16 residues in the CDR3. The CDR3 is CSASPASGSGAGELFF. The CDR3 DNA follows: TGCAGTGCTAGTCCAGCTAGCGGGAGCGGGGCCGGGGAGCTGTTTTTT.

The V gene is TRBV6-5, the J gene TRBJ2-1; 10 positions agree with TRBD1. In germline, CDR1 is MNHEY, CDR2 SVGAGI. CDR3 size: 15 residues. V was pared by 2 bases and J by 7 bases, with 5 bases of the junction left unmatched. The CDR3 loop is CASSYRQGAPNEQFF. The CDR3, as DNA: TGTGCCAGCAGTTACCGACAGGGGGCGCCGAATGAGCAGTTCTTC.

This chain joins TRBV7-2 and TRBJ1-3, with 7 bases fitting TRBD1. The CDR3 is made up of 17 amino acids. Looked up from germline, CDR1 is SGHTA and CDR2 is FQGNSA. Trimming at V came to 1 base and at J to 0 bases, leaving 6 bases not matched to a gene. CDR3 region: CASSLVRDSASGNTIYF. The CDR3 DNA sequence: TGTGCCAGCAGCTTAGTCCGGGACAGTGCCTCTGGAAACACCATATATTTT.

The chain joins TRBV6-5 to TRBJ2-6, with a tentative D call TRBD2 (5 bases). Trimming took 2 bases from V and 3 from J, leaving 8 bases between them. This CDR3 spans 15 amino acids. CDR1 MNHEY and CDR2 SVGAGI come from the germline V gene. The CDR3 DNA reads TGTGCCAGCAGTTACAAGGAGGATGGGGCCAACGTCCTGACTTTC. Amino acids: CASSYKEDGANVLTF.

V gene TRBV5-1 combines with J gene TRBJ1-4; 9 bases map to TRBD1. CDR1 and CDR2 (germline): SGHRS, YFSETQ. The CDR3 totals 15 residues. J was trimmed by 6 bases and V by 2 bases; bases with no gene match: 5. CDR3 protein: CASSFTGGAYEKLFF. The CDR3 nucleotides are TGCGCCAGCAGCTTCACAGGGGGCGCCTATGAAAAACTGTTTTTT.

The gene calls are TRBV11-2 and TRBJ1-1; maybe TRBD1 (6 bases). Germline lookup yields CDR1 SGHAT and CDR2 FQNNGV. The CDR3 loop spans 14 amino acids. V was pared by 3 bases and J by 3 bases, with 11 bases between. In nucleotides, the CDR3 is TGTGCCAGCAGCTTGGCAGGGGATCACACTGAAGCTTTCTTT. Its protein is CASSLAGDHTEAFF.

The chain combines TRBV7-3 with TRBJ2-1; possible D gene TRBD1, 5 bases. Germline lookup yields CDR1 SGHTA and CDR2 FQGTGA. The CDR3 contains 14 residues. The germline V and J ends were trimmed by 5 bases and 6 bases, with 14 bases remaining between them. In DNA, the CDR3 is TGTGCCAGCAGCCCAGGACAACCTGCCAATGAGCAGTTCTTC. Its protein is CASSPGQPANEQFF.

This clone has only one observation. V and J are TRBV21-1 and TRBJ2-7; the table's D call, TRBD2, was not checked against the DNA. TRBV21-1 is labeled a pseudogene. The CDR3 covers 17 residues. The CDR3 loop is CASTPAHQSGGAYEQYF. CDR3 nucleotide sequence: TGTGCCAGCACCCCGGCCCATCAAAGCGGGGGGGCATACGAGCAGTACTTC.